This record looks at one T cell receptor (beta chain) sequence and its context. TCRdb re-analyzed the 5' RACE reads; it lists each CDR3 protein once, without DNA. This sample's table reports about 300,000 distinct CDR3 sequences. The sample comes from a study of monozygotic twins with inflammatory bowel disease. Germline CDR1 is MNHNS and CDR2 is SASEGT. CDR3 length equals 14 residues. Sequenced material: blood. This clonotype was sampled from a human donor with ulcerative colitis or Crohn's disease, or a healthy co-twin of an affected twin (not recorded which). The V and J genes are TRBV6-1 and TRBJ2-7; TCRdb calls TRBD1, which cannot be checked without DNA. This CDR3 is CASSAQGGPYEQYF.